The 27 T cell receptor beta chains reported below all come from one sample, sequenced in a study of blood T cell repertoires in COVID-19. Clones were read by immunoSEQ multiplex PCR, and TCRdb kept only the in-frame ones, dropping some. The table has 200,000 to 250,000 clones, approximately 79% seen once. The sequenced sample consisted of peripheral blood. Every receptor here comes from a woman aged 40 to 50 with active or convalescent COVID-19.

The chain recombines TRBV5-1 with TRBJ1-1; 9 positions agree with TRBD1. Germline-derived CDR1 and CDR2 are SGHRS and YFSETQ. The CDR3 has 15 residues. The ends lost 3 bases at V and 1 base at J; junction bases unmatched: 4. The CDR3 protein is CASSWSGQGNTEAFF. The CDR3 coding sequence is TGCGCCAGCAGCTGGTCGGGACAGGGGAACACTGAAGCTTTCTTT.

This clone was seen only once. This chain links TRBV7-9 with TRBJ2-7; tentatively, D is TRBD2 (6 bases). The CDR3 is made up of 12 amino acids. Germline CDR1 and CDR2: SEHNR and FQNEAQ (reference sequence). The V end lost 1 base, the J end lost 13 bases, and 14 bases lay between the germline ends. CDR3 sequence: CASSLVEGSNYF. CDR3 sequence (DNA): TGTGCCAGCAGCTTAGTGGAGGGGAGTAACTACTTC. Full variable domain (missing parts from reference TRBV7-9 and TRBJ2-7): DTGVSQNPRHKITKRGQNVTFRCDPISEHNRLYWYRQTLGQGPEFLTYFQNEAQLEKSRLLSDRFSAERPKGSFSTLEIQRTEQGDSAMYLCASSLVEGSNYFGPGTRLTVT.

This clone came up once. This chain connects TRBV5-4 to TRBJ2-1, with a weak D call TRBD1 (5 bases). CDR3 size: 16 residues. Germline CDR1 SGHNT, CDR2 YYREEE (reference sequence). V lost 4 bases, J lost 0 bases, and 14 bases lay in between. The CDR3 bases are TGTGCCAGCAGCCCGCTCGTCGACAGCTCCTACAATGAGCAGTTCTTC. Its translation: CASSPLVDSSYNEQFF.

The chain is built from TRBV9 and TRBJ1-2; D not certain. This CDR3 is 13 amino acids long. V dropped 1 base and J dropped 7 bases, with 11 bases sitting between them. CDR1 SGDLS and CDR2 YYNGEE come from the germline V gene. The DNA for the CDR3 is TGTGCCAGCAGCGTATCTCCGGTCTCTGGCTACACCTTC. It codes for CASSVSPVSGYTF.

This chain joins TRBV4-1 and TRBJ2-5; no clear D. The germline V gene encodes CDR1 MGHRA and CDR2 YSYEKL. V lost 0 bases to trimming and J lost 13 bases, with 6 bases between them. The CDR3 length is 10 residues. This CDR3 reads CASSQDPVYF. CDR3 DNA sequence: TGCGCCAGCAGCCAAGATCCCGTGTACTTC.

This clone is a singleton in its sample. The V gene is TRBV11-2, the J gene TRBJ2-1; the match to TRBD2 covers 12 bases. Trimming cost V 2 bases and J 9 bases; bases outside gene matches: 2. Per germline, CDR1 SGHAT and CDR2 FQNNGV. The CDR3 spans 14 residues. The DNA for the CDR3 is TGTGCCAGCAGCTTACTAGCGGGGGGGCGTGAGCAGTTCTTC. Amino acids: CASSLLAGGREQFF.

This rearrangement joins TRBV5-6 to TRBJ2-3, with D perhaps matching TRBD2 (5 bases). The germline V gene has CDR1 SGHDT and CDR2 YYEEEE. The CDR3 extends over 15 amino acids. V lost 0 bases and J lost 4, with 12 bases in between. The CDR3 is CASSLDTSGSDTQYF. The CDR3, as DNA: TGTGCCAGCAGCTTGGACACTAGTGGATCAGATACGCAGTATTTT.

V is TRBV12-3 or TRBV12-4 and J is TRBJ1-1; weak D call: TRBD1 (6 bases). V was pared by 5 bases and J by 7 bases, with 14 bases between. The CDR3 has 13 residues. CDR3 residues: CASSPTGRIEAFF. The CDR3 DNA sequence: TGTGCCAGCAGTCCTACAGGGAGAATTGAAGCTTTCTTT.

The chain has TRBV20-1 and TRBJ2-5; D is ambiguous. The germline V and J ends were trimmed by 3 bases and 4 bases, with 6 bases remaining between them. The CDR3 has 11 residues. The germline gives CDR1 DFQATT, CDR2 SNEGSKA (reference sequence). In DNA, the CDR3 is TGCAGTGCTAGCCTAGGAGAGACCCAGTACTTC. Amino acid sequence: CSASLGETQYF.

The rearrangement uses TRBV10-3 and TRBJ2-7, with 11 bases fitting TRBD2. Per the germline V gene, CDR1 is ENHRY and CDR2 is SYGVKD. V dropped 6 bases and J dropped 3; count of bases not matched to a gene: 7. This CDR3 has 15 residues. DNA for the CDR3: TGTGCCATCAGACAATTACTAGCGGGAGTCTACGAGCAGTACGTC. Protein: CAIRQLLAGVYEQYV.

The chain recombines TRBV13 with TRBJ2-4, with D perhaps matching TRBD2 (6 bases). CDR1 is PRHDT and CDR2 is FYEKMQ in the germline V gene (reference sequence). V lost 3 bases and J 4 bases, leaving 10 bases between the germline ends. CDR3 size: 14 residues. CDR3 in amino acids: CASSLPGTKNIQYF. In DNA, the CDR3 is TGTGCCAGCAGCTTGCCCGGGACTAAAAACATTCAGTACTTC.

This clone was found once. The chain couples TRBV5-5 to TRBJ1-2; tentatively, D is TRBD1 (5 bases). The V gene's germline CDR1 is SGHKS and CDR2 YYEKEE (reference sequence). CDR3 length: 14 residues. V gave up 3 bases and J gave up 8 bases, with 17 bases separating them. The CDR3 sequence is CASSSSGGQWGYTF. Written as DNA, the CDR3 is TGTGCCAGCAGCTCAAGCGGGGGTCAGTGGGGCTACACCTTC.

The chain couples TRBV29-1 to TRBJ1-5, with a tentative D call TRBD1 (6 bases). CDR3 length: 15 amino acids. Germline V gene lookup returns CDR1 SQVTM and CDR2 ANQGSEA. Between the trimmed V and J ends, which lost 0 bases and 5 bases, there was a span of 14 bases. This CDR3 reads CSVEEGTGHDQPQHF. DNA for the CDR3: TGCAGCGTTGAAGAGGGTACAGGGCATGATCAGCCCCAGCATTTT.

This rearrangement joins TRBV7-3 to TRBJ1-4; possible D gene TRBD1, 6 bases. This CDR3 comprises 13 residues. V was clipped by 5 bases and J by 5 bases, with 9 bases between them. From germline, CDR1 is SGHTA and CDR2 FQGTGA. The CDR3 region has the DNA TGTGCCAGCAGCACGGGACAAAATGAAAAACTGTTTTTT. Its protein product is CASSTGQNEKLFF.

This clone was picked up one time. V gene TRBV7-6 combines with J gene TRBJ1-1; 8 positions match TRBD1. Germline CDR1 is SGHVS and CDR2 is FNYEAQ. CDR3 length: 15 amino acids. Germline trimming cut 5 bases from V and 1 base from J; bases unmatched to any gene: 6. The CDR3 is CASSVTGAANTEAFF. The DNA for the CDR3 is TGTGCCAGCAGCGTGACAGGGGCCGCGAACACTGAAGCTTTCTTT.

V and J are TRBV18 and TRBJ1-3; perhaps TRBD1 as D (6 bases). V gave up 3 bases and J gave up 3 bases, with 18 bases separating them. CDR3 length: 17 amino acids. CDR1 is KGHSH, CDR2 LQKENI, per germline. CDR3 protein: CASSPLSGTLGGNTIYF. CDR3 nucleotides: TGTGCCAGCTCACCCCTTTCCGGGACACTAGGTGGAAACACCATATATTTT.

V and J are TRBV5-1 and TRBJ1-2, with D perhaps matching TRBD1 (5 bases). This CDR3 has 17 residues. Between the trimmed V and J ends, which lost 4 bases and 3 bases, there was a span of 22 bases. Germline-derived CDR1 and CDR2 are SGHRS and YFSETQ. CDR3 bases: TGCGCCAGCAGCGCGACCGGGGACTCGTCCTCCCACTATGGCTACACCTTC. Its protein product is CASSATGDSSSHYGYTF.

This chain connects TRBV5-1 to TRBJ2-2; D is unresolved. Deletions cut 1 base from V and 1 base from J, with 8 bases between. The CDR3 has 15 residues. Germline V lookup: CDR1 SGHRS, CDR2 YFSETQ. DNA of the CDR3: TGCGCCAGCAGCTTGAACACGATGAACACCGGGGAGCTGTTTTTT. This codes for CASSLNTMNTGELFF.

This clone was counted a few times. This chain connects TRBV7-2 to TRBJ1-4; 7 bases map to TRBD1. Germline-derived CDR1 and CDR2 are SGHTA and FQGNSA. Trimming cost V 5 bases and J 3 bases; bases outside gene matches: 6. The CDR3 length is 15 residues. The CDR3 DNA sequence: TGTGCCAGCAGCCAGGGGGGTAGATCTAATGAAAAACTGTTTTTT. It translates to CASSQGGRSNEKLFF.

In this sample, this clone turned up once. The identical CDR3 is also encoded by other nucleotide sequences in the sample. This chain links TRBV19 with TRBJ1-5; 7 bases are shared with TRBD1. The ends lost 4 bases at V and 1 base at J; junction bases unmatched: 1. CDR3 length equals 14 residues. The germline V gene has CDR1 LNHDA and CDR2 SQIVND (reference sequence). The CDR3 is CASSKGASNQPQHF. The CDR3 nucleotides are TGTGCCAGTAGTAAGGGGGCGAGCAATCAGCCCCAGCATTTT. Supplemented by reference TRBV19 and TRBJ1-5, the full variable domain reads DGGITQSPKYLFRKEGQNVTLSCEQNLNHDAMYWYRQDPGQGLRLIYYSQIVNDFQKGDIAEGYSVSREKKESFPLTVTSAQKNPTAFYLCASSKGASNQPQHFGDGTRLSIL.

J is TRBJ1-1 and V is TRBV30; D uncertain. The CDR3 extends over 11 amino acids. Germline assignment: CDR1 GTSNPN and CDR2 SVGIG (reference sequence). V shed 4 bases and J shed 7 bases, with 10 bases lying between them. CDR3 coding DNA: TGTGCCTGGAATTCGCCCGGTGAAGCTTTCTTT. Amino acid sequence: CAWNSPGEAFF.

V usage is TRBV6-1 and J usage is TRBJ1-2; 8 bases line up with TRBD1. CDR1 MNHNS and CDR2 SASEGT come from the germline V gene. This CDR3 has 13 amino acids. V trimming: 1 base; J trimming: 8 bases; junction bases outside the gene matches: 3. The CDR3 loop is CASSEGTGRGYTF. Here the CDR3 DNA reads TGTGCCAGCAGTGAAGGGACAGGGAGAGGCTACACCTTC.

The CDR3 loop reads CASSLGGNSPLHF. Here the CDR3 DNA reads TGTGCCAGCAGCCTGGGGGGAAATTCACCCCTCCACTTT. The J gene is TRBJ1-6, the V gene TRBV12-3 or TRBV12-4; D might be TRBD1 (5 bases). V was trimmed by 6 bases and J by 7 bases, leaving 10 bases between them. The CDR3 covers 13 residues.

The chain employs TRBV29-1 and TRBJ1-1; D ambiguous. The CDR3 has 14 residues. Deletions cut 5 bases from V and 0 bases from J, with 13 bases between. CDR1 SQVTM and CDR2 ANQGSEA come from the germline V gene. In DNA, the CDR3 is TGCAGCGTTCTGAGGTGGGAGGTGAACACTGAAGCTTTCTTT. Amino acids: CSVLRWEVNTEAFF.

The chain has TRBV28 and TRBJ1-6; weak D call: TRBD1 (5 bases). Trimming stripped 2 bases from V and 0 bases from J, with 5 bases between. The CDR3 has 15 amino acids. The germline V gene encodes CDR1 MDHEN and CDR2 SYDVKM. CDR3 residues: CASSLDSSYNSPLHF. CDR3 in DNA: TGTGCCAGCAGTTTAGACAGCTCCTATAATTCACCCCTCCACTTT.

Ten or more counts support this clone. V is TRBV13 and J is TRBJ1-3; the D gene is possibly TRBD1 (6 bases). Germline values: CDR1 PRHDT, CDR2 FYEKMQ (reference sequence). The length of the CDR3 is 15 residues. The germline V and J ends were trimmed by 3 bases and 0 bases, with 9 bases remaining between them. CDR3 sequence: CASSFRTASGNTIYF. CDR3 nucleotides: TGTGCCAGCAGCTTTCGGACAGCCTCTGGAAACACCATATATTTT.

The chain links TRBV19 to TRBJ2-1, with D possibly matching TRBD2 (5 bases). Germline loops: CDR1 LNHDA, CDR2 SQIVND (reference sequence). Trimming took off 4 bases at V and 8 bases at J, with 18 bases between the two ends. The CDR3 length is 15 residues. The DNA of the CDR3 is TGTGCCAGTAGTAGTCTAGCCCCTATCGGAGATGAGCAGTTCTTC. Residues: CASSSLAPIGDEQFF. Drawing the rest from reference TRBV19 and TRBJ2-1, the complete variable domain is DGGITQSPKYLFRKEGQNVTLSCEQNLNHDAMYWYRQDPGQGLRLIYYSQIVNDFQKGDIAEGYSVSREKKESFPLTVTSAQKNPTAFYLCASSSLAPIGDEQFFGPGTRLTVL.